Following are 29 T cell receptor beta chains from one sample sequenced in a study of T-cell reconstitution after alpha-beta-depleted transplantation in children. Construction of the TCRbeta library involved unique molecular identifiers. TCRdb reprocessed the PCR reads with MiXCR, giving one entry per CDR3 protein. The data show some 590,000 distinct CDR3 sequences, over 9.5% seen once. Sequenced here: PBMCs from the stem cell graft donor, sampled from the stem cell graft. These receptors were taken from a human donor who donated a stem cell graft to a child with acute myeloid leukemia.

The CDR3 DNA reads as TGCAGCGTTGGGTGGTCGGTGGGAGAGACCCAGTACTTC. This gives the protein CSVGWSVGETQYF. The genes are TRBV29-1 and TRBJ2-5; D is unresolved. The V gene's germline CDR1 is SQVTM and CDR2 ANQGSEA. CDR3 size: 13 residues. Trimming stripped 4 bases from V and 4 bases from J, with 13 bases between. Full variable domain (missing parts from reference TRBV29-1 and TRBJ2-5): SAVISQKPSRDICQRGTSLTIQCQVDSQVTMMFWYRQQPGQSLTLIATANQGSEATYESGFVIDKFPISRPNLTFSTLTVSNMSPEDSSIYLCSVGWSVGETQYFGPGTRLLVL.

The rearrangement uses TRBV6-1 and TRBJ2-1, with D uncertain. The length of the CDR3 is 15 residues. V lost 6 bases and J 0 bases, leaving 12 bases between the germline ends. Germline V CDR1 and CDR2: MNHNS, SASEGT. CDR3 coding DNA: TGTGCCAGCAGGAATGAGGCCTCCTCCTACAATGAGCAGTTCTTC. This gives the protein CASRNEASSYNEQFF.

This clonotype was seen a handful of times. The rearrangement links TRBV6-5 to TRBJ1-2; D uncertain. Trimming shortened V by 0 bases and J by 6 bases, and 14 bases separated the two germline ends. This CDR3 comprises 15 residues. Germline CDR1 is MNHEY and CDR2 is SVGAGI. CDR3 DNA: TGTGCCAGCAGTTACTCTTCGGCAGCCCGCGATGGCTACACCTTC. This codes for CASSYSSAARDGYTF.

The table lists this clonotype with a few counts. The genes are TRBV13 and TRBJ1-4; D is uncertain. CDR1 is PRHDT, CDR2 FYEKMQ, per germline (reference sequence). The V end lost 2 bases, the J end lost 7 bases, and 8 bases lay between the germline ends. The CDR3 contains 13 residues. CDR3 region: CASSLRRGEKLFF. The CDR3 region has the DNA TGTGCCAGCAGCTTACGACGGGGTGAAAAACTGTTTTTT.

The rearrangement links TRBV30 to TRBJ2-7; 10 bases are shared with TRBD1. After removal of 1 base from V and 5 bases from J, the junction contained 2 bases not matched to a gene. The CDR3 length is 13 residues. Per the germline V gene, CDR1 is GTSNPN and CDR2 is SVGIG (reference sequence). The chain's CDR3 is CAWSGDRGHEQYF. Written as DNA, the CDR3 is TGTGCCTGGAGTGGGGACAGGGGCCACGAGCAGTACTTC.

This clonotype has just a few counts. The J gene is TRBJ2-1, the V gene TRBV27; 14 positions match TRBD2. The CDR3 length is 16 residues. V lost 5 bases to trimming and J lost 6 bases; unmatched junction nucleotides: 6. CDR1 is MNHEY and CDR2 is SMNVEV in the germline V gene (reference sequence). The CDR3 coding sequence is TGTGCCAGCAGTCTGACTAGCGGGAGGGCGGCCAATGAGCAGTTCTTC. This sequence encodes CASSLTSGRAANEQFF.

This chain connects TRBV5-1 to TRBJ1-5; D is ambiguous. Looked up from germline, CDR1 is SGHRS and CDR2 is YFSETQ. This CDR3 has 13 residues. Trimming shortened V by 4 bases and J by 10 bases, and 15 bases separated the two germline ends. The CDR3 here is CASSPEIEGPQHF. CDR3 nucleotide sequence: TGCGCCAGCAGCCCGGAGATCGAAGGTCCCCAGCATTTT. Full variable domain (outside the CDR3, taken from reference TRBV5-1 and TRBJ1-5): KAGVTQTPRYLIKTRGQQVTLSCSPISGHRSVSWYQQTPGQGLQFLFEYFSETQRNKGNFPGRFSGRQFSNSRSEMNVSTLELGDSALYLCASSPEIEGPQHFGDGTRLSIL.

V and J are TRBV3-1 and TRBJ2-3; TRBD2 might be the D (6 bases). Trimming cost V 0 bases and J 2 bases, with 9 bases left between them. The CDR3 runs 15 residues. Germline-derived CDR1 and CDR2 are LGHDT and YNNKEL (reference sequence). CDR3: CASSQDAGTTDTQYF. CDR3 DNA sequence: TGTGCCAGCAGCCAAGATGCGGGGACCACAGATACGCAGTATTTT.

This clonotype showed up just a few times. The chain joins TRBV20-1 to TRBJ2-7; TRBD2 agrees at 7 bases. This CDR3 region has 14 residues. Unmatched junction bases numbered 10, after V lost 2 bases and J lost 6 bases. Germline V gene sequence: CDR1 DFQATT, CDR2 SNEGSKA (reference sequence). CDR3 protein: CSARTDISSGEQYF. In DNA form, the CDR3 reads TGCAGTGCTAGAACCGACATATCTAGCGGCGAGCAGTACTTC.

In this sample, this clonotype turned up a few times. V gene TRBV11-2 combines with J gene TRBJ2-2, with a weak D call TRBD2 (6 bases). The ends were cut back, 5 bases at V and 8 bases at J, with 18 bases in the middle. This CDR3 is built from 15 residues. The germline gives CDR1 SGHAT, CDR2 FQNNGV. CDR3 loop: CASSPRDFLIGELFF. The CDR3 DNA is TGTGCCAGCAGCCCCCGGGACTTTCTAATTGGGGAGCTGTTTTTT.

The V gene is TRBV4-3, the J gene TRBJ2-2, with D tentatively TRBD2 (6 bases). Per germline, CDR1 LGHNA and CDR2 YSLEER. Trimming removed 3 bases from V and 2 bases from J, with 10 bases in between. The CDR3 length is 15 residues. CDR3 in amino acids: CASSHGGLNTGELFF. As DNA, the CDR3 is TGCGCCAGCAGCCATGGAGGGCTTAACACCGGGGAGCTGTTTTTT.

This clonotype has a handful of counts. The chain employs TRBV5-4 and TRBJ2-7; 8 bases are shared with TRBD2. The germline CDR1 and CDR2 sequences are SGHNT and YYREEE (reference sequence). Unmatched junction bases numbered 16, after V lost 6 bases and J lost 2 bases. The CDR3 consists of 17 residues. The chain's CDR3 is CASTIAGSRSRTYEQYF. DNA of the CDR3: TGTGCCAGCACGATAGCGGGATCCCGCTCCAGAACCTACGAGCAGTACTTC.

The V call is TRBV5-1, the J call TRBJ1-1, with 7 bases that match TRBD1. J gave up 1 base and V 4 bases, and 4 bases lay outside the gene matches. This CDR3 has 14 residues. Germline V gene sequence: CDR1 SGHRS, CDR2 YFSETQ. As DNA, the CDR3 is TGCGCCAGCAGCGTAGGGGGCGCGAACACTGAAGCTTTCTTT. Its protein product is CASSVGGANTEAFF. Full variable domain (rest looked up from reference TRBV5-1 and TRBJ1-1): KAGVTQTPRYLIKTRGQQVTLSCSPISGHRSVSWYQQTPGQGLQFLFEYFSETQRNKGNFPGRFSGRQFSNSRSEMNVSTLELGDSALYLCASSVGGANTEAFFGQGTRLTVV.

The chain has TRBV11-3 and TRBJ2-2; TRBD2 matches 7 bases. This CDR3 contains 15 residues. Trimming took 5 bases from V and 6 from J; bases not matched to a gene: 9. CDR1 SGHNT and CDR2 YENEEA come from the germline V gene. The CDR3: CASSARTRVAGELFF. In DNA, the CDR3 is TGTGCCAGCAGCGCCCGGACTAGGGTGGCCGGGGAGCTGTTTTTT.

This clonotype has just a few counts. The V gene is TRBV28, the J gene TRBJ2-2; D remains ambiguous. This CDR3 contains 14 residues. Germline V gene lookup returns CDR1 MDHEN and CDR2 SYDVKM. The V end lost 5 bases, the J end lost 5 bases, and 12 bases lay between the germline ends. The CDR3 DNA sequence: TGTGCCAGCAGTCCGGACGAGAGGACCGGGGAGCTGTTTTTT. Translating it yields CASSPDERTGELFF.

J is TRBJ2-1 and V is TRBV29-1, with 9 bases lining up with TRBD2. The CDR3 length is 20 residues. Germline CDR1 is SQVTM and CDR2 is ANQGSEA. J was trimmed by 5 bases and V by 8 bases; bases with no gene match: 28. The CDR3: CSTTRSFRGSGSSGNNEQFF. The CDR3 DNA reads as TGCAGCACAACCCGGTCATTTCGGGGTAGCGGGAGTTCCGGGAACAATGAGCAGTTCTTC.

The V and J genes are TRBV5-1 and TRBJ2-7, with D tentatively TRBD2 (5 bases). CDR1 and CDR2 (germline): SGHRS, YFSETQ. Trimming cost V 0 bases and J 3 bases, with 10 bases left between them. The CDR3 loop spans 14 amino acids. CDR3 nucleotides: TGCGCCAGCAGCTTGGCCGGGATTGGCTACGAGCAGTACTTC. Its translation: CASSLAGIGYEQYF.

This clonotype was detected once. The chain is built from TRBV10-2 and TRBJ2-1; TRBD2 is a possible D gene (6 bases). CDR1 is WSHSY and CDR2 is SAAADI in the germline V gene. CDR3 length: 14 residues. V was pared by 6 bases and J by 4 bases, with 13 bases between. CDR3 nucleotides: TGCGCCAGCAGCCGGGAGTTCCGTTACAATGAGCAGTTCTTC. Translated: CASSREFRYNEQFF.

The chain couples TRBV18 to TRBJ1-2; D is perhaps TRBD1 (6 bases). Trimming removed 6 bases at V and 7 bases at J, with 18 bases between. CDR1 KGHSH and CDR2 LQKENI come from the germline V gene. The CDR3 covers 14 residues. CDR3 residues: CASSSQGIIGGYTF. The CDR3 nucleotides read TGTGCCAGCTCCTCCCAGGGGATCATCGGTGGCTACACCTTC. Full variable domain (rest looked up from reference TRBV18 and TRBJ1-2): NAGVMQNPRHLVRRRGQEARLRCSPMKGHSHVYWYRQLPEEGLKFMVYLQKENIIDESGMPKERFSAEFPKEGPSILRIQQVVRGDSAAYFCASSSQGIIGGYTFGSGTRLTVV.

A few counts support this clonotype. The rearrangement uses TRBV5-5 and TRBJ2-5; weak D call: TRBD1 (6 bases). This CDR3 region has 16 residues. V lost 4 bases, J lost 2 bases, and 18 bases lay in between. Per germline, CDR1 SGHKS and CDR2 YYEKEE (reference sequence). For the CDR3, the DNA is TGTGCCAGCAGCCGTTCTTGGGGACAAGGACAAGAGACCCAGTACTTC. Protein: CASSRSWGQGQETQYF.

There are a few counts of this clonotype. The chain joins TRBV7-8 to TRBJ1-6; D ambiguous. The germline V gene encodes CDR1 SGHVS and CDR2 FQNEAQ. The CDR3 consists of 15 residues. Trimming shortened V by 1 base and J by 3 bases, and 7 bases separated the two germline ends. CDR3 coding DNA: TGTGCCAGCAGCTTAGATGGGCACTATAATTCACCCCTCCACTTT. This encodes CASSLDGHYNSPLHF.

This clonotype occurred a few times. The chain carries TRBV20-1 and TRBJ1-1; D remains ambiguous. This CDR3 is built from 13 residues. The V gene's germline CDR1 is DFQATT and CDR2 SNEGSKA (reference sequence). V gave up 4 bases and J gave up 2 bases, with 11 bases separating them. This chain's CDR3 is CSAKGYSNTEAFF. CDR3 nucleotide sequence: TGCAGTGCTAAAGGGTACTCTAACACTGAAGCTTTCTTT.

The V and J genes are TRBV11-2 and TRBJ2-1; 11 positions agree with TRBD2. Per germline, CDR1 SGHAT and CDR2 FQNNGV. Germline trimming cut 2 bases from V and 0 bases from J; bases unmatched to any gene: 9. CDR3 length equals 19 residues. The CDR3 sequence: CASSLPGLAGGGSYNEQFF. The CDR3 DNA follows: TGTGCCAGCAGCTTACCCGGACTAGCGGGTGGGGGCTCCTACAATGAGCAGTTCTTC.

The genes are TRBV15 and TRBJ1-2; no clear D gene. The germline V gene encodes CDR1 LNHNV and CDR2 YYDKDF (reference sequence). The ends were cut back, 0 bases at V and 7 bases at J, with 15 bases in the middle. The length of the CDR3 is 15 residues. The chain's CDR3 is CATSRDLGSPLGYTF. In nucleotides, the CDR3 is TGTGCCACCAGCAGAGATTTGGGCAGCCCCCTTGGCTACACCTTC. Based on the CDR3 plus reference TRBV15 and TRBJ1-2, the full variable domain is DAMVIQNPRYQVTQFGKPVTLSCSQTLNHNVMYWYQQKSSQAPKLLFHYYDKDFNNEADTPDNFQSRRPNTSFCFLDIRSPGLGDTAMYLCATSRDLGSPLGYTFGSGTRLTVV.

This clonotype has ten or more counts. The genes are TRBV5-1 and TRBJ2-5, with 9 bases lining up with TRBD1. V shed 4 bases, J shed 5 bases, and the junction held 15 bases outside the gene matches. The CDR3 extends over 17 amino acids. From germline, CDR1 is SGHRS and CDR2 YFSETQ. The CDR3, as DNA: TGCGCCAGCAGCGAAGACAGGGGGACTATCCGAATCGAGACCCAGTACTTC. Its translation is CASSEDRGTIRIETQYF.

This clonotype was seen only a few times. The V and J genes are TRBV12-3 or TRBV12-4 and TRBJ1-5; a weak D match, TRBD1 (5 bases). Trimming removed 6 bases at V and 4 bases at J, with 10 bases between. CDR3 length: 13 amino acids. CDR3 in amino acids: CASRKTENQPQHF. CDR3 DNA: TGTGCCAGCAGAAAGACAGAGAATCAGCCCCAGCATTTT.

J is TRBJ2-3 and V is TRBV24-1, with D maybe TRBD1 (7 bases). From germline, CDR1 is KGHDR and CDR2 SFDVKD. V lost 3 bases to trimming and J lost 5 bases, with 20 bases between them. The length of the CDR3 is 17 residues. CDR3 sequence: CATSDLTSGGSGDTQYF. CDR3 DNA: TGTGCCACCAGTGATCTCACCTCAGGGGGGAGTGGAGATACGCAGTATTTT.

This clonotype was detected many times. The V call is TRBV25-1, the J call TRBJ2-2; D ambiguous. The CDR3 length is 13 residues. Trimming pared 4 bases from V and 4 bases from J, leaving 7 bases between. From germline, CDR1 is MGHDK and CDR2 SYGVNS. The CDR3 here is CASSVAVTGELFF. DNA of the CDR3: TGTGCCAGCAGTGTCGCCGTCACCGGGGAGCTGTTTTTT.

This clonotype came up a few times. The chain combines TRBV20-1 with TRBJ2-2; 9 nucleotides line up with TRBD2. Germline-derived CDR1 and CDR2 are DFQATT and SNEGSKA (reference sequence). The CDR3 has 14 residues. The J segment lost 3 bases and the V segment lost 6 bases, leaving 5 bases of the junction unmatched. CDR3 amino acids: CSAARLADTGELFF. Written as DNA, the CDR3 is TGCAGTGCGGCTCGACTAGCGGACACCGGGGAGCTGTTTTTT.